Below, 23 T cell receptor beta chains from the same sample are listed, as sequenced in a study of tumor-infiltrating lymphocytes in primary liver carcinoma. Using a constant-region primer together with ProtoScript II reverse transcriptase, TCR beta cDNA was made from 500 ng of total RNA. A slightly modified ARM-PCR protocol with three nested multiplex PCR rounds produced these TCR beta libraries. TRBV1-TRBV30 forward primers paired with a C-beta reverse primer were used in the first two PCR rounds, which ran roughly 9 cycles each. Each CDR3 protein gets one entry after TCRdb re-called the multiplex PCR reads with MiXCR. Seen here are fewer than 400,000 distinct CDR3 sequences, 50% to 70% observed once, and the top ten hold approximately 9%. The researchers obtained blood RNA from unsorted whole blood and also extracted germline DNA. Sequencing input: peripheral blood. The receptor set was obtained from a man in his forties or fifties with primary liver carcinoma and hepatitis B virus infection.

The table lists this clonotype with many counts. V usage is TRBV6-5 and J usage is TRBJ2-3; D is ambiguous. Germline V lookup: CDR1 MNHEY, CDR2 SVGAGI. The CDR3 is 13 residues long. Trimming removed 2 bases at V and 5 bases at J, with 8 bases between. Here the CDR3 reads CASSYRLRDTQYF. In DNA form, the CDR3 reads TGTGCCAGCAGTTACAGACTTCGAGATACGCAGTATTTT.

This rearrangement joins TRBV5-1 to TRBJ2-6; D not resolved. The V gene lost 0 bases and the J gene lost 2 bases, with 12 bases spanning the gap. There are 17 residues in the CDR3. CDR1 and CDR2 from the germline V gene are SGHRS and YFSETQ. CDR3 protein: CASSLDSPSAGANVLTF. Written as DNA, the CDR3 is TGCGCCAGCAGCTTGGACTCACCTTCCGCTGGGGCCAACGTCCTGACTTTC. The variable domain in full, completed from reference TRBV5-1 and TRBJ2-6, reads KAGVTQTPRYLIKTRGQQVTLSCSPISGHRSVSWYQQTPGQGLQFLFEYFSETQRNKGNFPGRFSGRQFSNSRSEMNVSTLELGDSALYLCASSLDSPSAGANVLTFGAGSRLTVL.

For this clonotype: This may arise from a read error, as a much more abundant clone is one base away. The V and J genes are TRBV14 and TRBJ1-1, with D maybe TRBD1 (6 bases). Germline V gives CDR1 SGHDN, CDR2 FVKESK. The CDR3 totals 15 residues. The CDR3 reads CASSQVGSGDTEVFF. In DNA form, the CDR3 reads TGTGCCAGCAGCCAAGTGGGTAGCGGGGACACTGAAGTTTTCTTT. Combining the CDR3 with reference TRBV14 and TRBJ1-1 gives the whole variable domain EAGVTQFPSHSVIEKGQTVTLRCDPISGHDNLYWYRRVMGKEIKFLLHFVKESKQDESGMPNNRFLAERTGGTYSTLKVQPAELEDSGVYFCASSQVGSGDTEVFFGQGTRLTVV.

This clonotype was seen many times. V gene TRBV4-1 combines with J gene TRBJ2-7, with TRBD1 identical over 9 bases. This CDR3 is built from 14 residues. Germline trimming cut 5 bases from V and 2 bases from J; bases unmatched to any gene: 4. CDR1 MGHRA and CDR2 YSYEKL come from the germline V gene. The CDR3 nucleotides are TGCGCCAGCAGCGGGGGACAGGGACCCTACGAGCAGTACTTC. Translation: CASSGGQGPYEQYF.

Notes on this clonotype: Its ends do not fully match the called genes, so a read error is possible. V usage is TRBV6-5 and J usage is TRBJ2-2; D is possibly TRBD2 (5 bases). This CDR3 contains 14 residues. CDR1 is MNHEY and CDR2 is SVGAGI in the germline V gene. The CDR3 region is CASTLEGSTGEMFF. CDR3 nucleotide sequence: TGTGCCAGTACTTTAGAGGGTTCTACCGGGGAGATGTTTTTT.

To note about this clonotype: A single base separates this from a much larger clone, so it may be a read error. V gene TRBV12-3 or TRBV12-4 combines with J gene TRBJ1-5; TRBD1 matches 8 bases. There are 16 residues in the CDR3. V was pared by 2 bases and J by 7 bases, with 10 bases of the junction left unmatched. The CDR3 DNA follows: TGTGCCAGCAGTTTACGCAGGGGGCGGGTTGCGCAGCCCCAGCATTTT. Its translation is CASSLRRGRVAQPQHF.

A remark on this clonotype: A much larger clonotype is one base distant, so this may be a read error. This chain links TRBV6-1 with TRBJ1-2, with 11 bases lining up with TRBD1. The trim removed 3 bases at V and 4 bases at J, leaving 4 bases unmatched. This CDR3 is 15 amino acids long. From germline, CDR1 is MNHNS and CDR2 SASEGT. The CDR3 DNA sequence: TGTGCCAGCAGTGAGGACAGGGGGCTTGGCTATGGCTACACCTTC. This codes for CASSEDRGLGYGYTF.

This clonotype came up many times. The chain recombines TRBV4-2 with TRBJ2-7; a possible D gene is TRBD2 (5 bases). CDR1 is LGHNA, CDR2 YNFKEQ, per germline. The length of the CDR3 is 16 residues. The ends were cut back, 1 base at V and 3 bases at J, with 16 bases in the middle. The CDR3 region is CASSQGTDSKGYEQYF. The CDR3 DNA reads as TGTGCCAGCAGCCAAGGAACGGACTCAAAAGGCTACGAGCAGTACTTC.

This clonotype was seen a few times. This may come from a read error, since a much larger clone is one base off. The CDR3, as DNA: TGCAGCGTTTCGCGACGGAGTAATGAAAAACTGTTTTTT. Translated, it gives CSVSRRSNEKLFF. This chain connects TRBV29-1 to TRBJ1-4, with D hard to call. The CDR3 loop spans 13 amino acids. The V gene lost 5 bases and the J gene lost 4 bases, with 11 bases spanning the gap. CDR1 is SQVTM and CDR2 is ANQGSEA in the germline V gene. Full variable domain (outside the CDR3, taken from reference TRBV29-1 and TRBJ1-4): SAVISQKPSRDICQRGTSLTIQCQVDSQVTMMFWYRQQPGQSLTLIATANQGSEATYESGFVIDKFPISRPNLTFSTLTVSNMSPEDSSIYLCSVSRRSNEKLFFGSGTQLSVL.

A note on this clonotype: Given a much more abundant clone one base away, this may be a read error. The final CDR3 position lacks the conserved phenylalanine or tryptophan, pointing to a likely read error. CDR3 nucleotides: TGTGCCAGCAGATTCGGCAATATAAACAATCAGCCCCAGCATTAT. The encoded protein is CASRFGNINNQPQHY. This chain joins TRBV6-2 or TRBV6-3 and TRBJ1-5; unclear D gene. V shed 6 bases and J shed 3 bases, with 15 bases lying between them. The CDR3 covers 15 residues. Germline CDR1 and CDR2: MNHEY and SVGEGT.

On this clonotype itself: One end of the junction fails to match germline, which may point to a read error. The CDR3 DNA follows: TGCGCCAGCAGCTCGAACCTAGCCACAGATACGCAATATTTT. As protein: CASSSNLATDTQYF. The chain recombines TRBV5-1 with TRBJ2-3; possibly TRBD2 for D (5 bases). Germline V gene sequence: CDR1 SGHRS, CDR2 YFSETQ. CDR3 length equals 14 residues.

This chain joins TRBV10-1 and TRBJ1-2; 9 bases line up with TRBD1. CDR1 is WNHNN, CDR2 SYGVQD, per germline (reference sequence). The CDR3 length is 13 residues. The V segment lost 5 bases and the J segment 8 bases; nucleotides outside the gene matches: 6. CDR3 residues: CASSSGTGRGYTF. In nucleotides, the CDR3 is TGCGCCAGCAGTTCTGGGACAGGGAGAGGCTACACCTTC.

This clonotype was seen just once. Possible read error: a much larger clone is one base away. The chain is built from TRBV10-3 and TRBJ2-3; D is perhaps TRBD2 (6 bases). Trimming pared 3 bases from V and 2 bases from J, leaving 12 bases between. Germline V lookup: CDR1 ENHRY, CDR2 SYGVKD. The CDR3 has 15 residues. The CDR3 region has the DNA TGTGCCATCAGTGAAGCAACGGGAGCCACAGATACGCAGTATTTT. Translated, it gives CAISEATGATDTQYF.

Concerning this clonotype: The junction and the germline gene differ at one end; a read error may be behind it. The chain links TRBV4-2 to TRBJ2-6, with D tentatively TRBD1 (5 bases). The germline V gene encodes CDR1 LGHNA and CDR2 YNFKEQ. The CDR3 has 17 amino acids. As DNA, the CDR3 is TGTGCCGGCAGCCAAGTCGGATCGAGCTCTGGGGCCAACGTCTTGACTTTC. Amino acids: CAGSQVGSSSGANVLTF.

This sequence joins TRBV21-1 and TRBJ2-1. TRBV21-1 is tagged as a pseudogene. The CDR3 is 14 amino acids. As DNA, the CDR3 is TGTGCCAGCAGCAAAGAAGCAAATACCAGGGAGCAGTTCTTC. Translated, it gives CASSKEANTREQFF.

This clonotype was detected only a few times. Since the CDR3 does not end with the conserved phenylalanine or tryptophan, this likely comes from a read error. The chain couples TRBV2 to TRBJ2-1, with 11 positions matching TRBD2. Per germline, CDR1 SNHLY and CDR2 FYNNEI. The CDR3 is made up of 15 amino acids. After removal of 9 bases from V and 9 bases from J, the junction contained 13 bases not matched to a gene. The chain's CDR3 is CARRPIAGGRSEQFS. The CDR3 DNA is TGTGCCAGAAGACCCATAGCGGGAGGGCGTAGTGAGCAGTTCTCC.

The chain uses TRBV14 and TRBJ2-3; perhaps TRBD1 as D (5 bases). The CDR3 contains 13 residues. Trimming shortened V by 4 bases and J by 10 bases, and 15 bases separated the two germline ends. The germline V gene encodes CDR1 SGHDN and CDR2 FVKESK. The CDR3 protein is CASSLLNTGAQYF. The CDR3 DNA reads as TGTGCCAGCAGCCTACTAAACACAGGTGCGCAGTATTTT.

Ten or more counts support this clonotype. The V and J genes are TRBV4-1 and TRBJ1-5, with no clear D. V was pared by 0 bases and J by 6 bases, with 6 bases between. The CDR3 extends over 13 amino acids. The germline V gene has CDR1 MGHRA and CDR2 YSYEKL. The CDR3 coding sequence is TGCGCCAGCAGCCAAGAATTAATTCAGCCCCAGCATTTT. Protein sequence: CASSQELIQPQHF.

The V gene is TRBV28, the J gene TRBJ2-1; the match to TRBD2 covers 10 bases. Germline V lookup: CDR1 MDHEN, CDR2 SYDVKM. This CDR3 spans 15 amino acids. V shed 3 bases and J 9 bases; nucleotides not matched to a gene: 8. CDR3 sequence reads: CASSFRLAGVGEQFF. CDR3 DNA sequence: TGTGCCAGCAGTTTTCGTCTAGCGGGAGTGGGTGAGCAGTTCTTC.

This clonotype was observed once. A much larger clone differs by one base, so this may be a read error. The chain has TRBV14 and TRBJ2-1; the D gene is possibly TRBD1 (6 bases). V was shortened by 2 bases and J by 9 bases, with 14 bases between the two germline ends. The germline V gene has CDR1 SGHDN and CDR2 FVKESK. This CDR3 region has 14 residues. As DNA, the CDR3 is TGTGCCAGCAGCCAAAACAGGGCTGAGGGTGAGCAGTTCTTC. Protein product: CASSQNRAEGEQFF.

The gene calls are TRBV19 and TRBJ1-5, with TRBD1 matching over 7 bases. The V gene end was trimmed by 4 bases and the J gene end by 0 bases; junction bases not matched to a gene: 6. This CDR3 region has 16 residues. Germline V gives CDR1 LNHDA, CDR2 SQIVND (reference sequence). DNA for the CDR3: TGTGCCAGTAGTACAGGGACAGCCTATAGCAATCAGCCCCAGCATTTT. Translation gives CASSTGTAYSNQPQHF. The full variable domain, in which reference TRBV19 and TRBJ1-5 provide the parts outside the CDR3, is DGGITQSPKYLFRKEGQNVTLSCEQNLNHDAMYWYRQDPGQGLRLIYYSQIVNDFQKGDIAEGYSVSREKKESFPLTVTSAQKNPTAFYLCASSTGTAYSNQPQHFGDGTRLSIL.

On this clonotype: Possible read error: a much larger clone is one base away. V is TRBV5-4 and J is TRBJ2-7, with 8 bases aligning to TRBD2. The CDR3 totals 13 residues. Germline V lookup: CDR1 SGHNT, CDR2 YYREEE (reference sequence). The CDR3: CTSHGPSGFEQYF. DNA for the CDR3: TGTACCAGCCACGGCCCTAGCGGGTTCGAGCAGTACTTC.

Of note for this clonotype: This clone may be a read error of a much larger clone one base away. The chain's CDR3 is CASSPEALGGANVLTF. Here the CDR3 DNA reads TGTGCCAGCAGCCCCGAAGCCCTCGGAGGGGCCAACGTCCTGACTTTC. The chain carries TRBV5-4 and TRBJ2-6; unclear D gene. The CDR3 has 16 residues. Germline CDR1 SGHNT, CDR2 YYREEE (reference sequence). Between the trimmed V and J ends, which lost 4 bases and 4 bases, there was a span of 15 bases.